These 26 T cell receptor beta chains originate from one sample sequenced in a study of molecular identifiers for immune sequencing clone quantification. TCRdb used MiXCR to reprocess the PCR reads, holding one entry per CDR3 protein. The sample includes 600,000 to 650,000 distinct CDR3 sequences, around 20% of them seen just once. Sequencing input: naive CD8+ T cells from blood, with Jurkat cell RNA spiked in. The subset denotes: FACS-sorted CD8+CD4-CCR7+CD45RA+ naive T cells. The receptors originated from a human donor in good health. Some libraries in this study had Jurkat cell RNA spiked in.

About this clonotype: A read error is possible here, since a much larger clone lies one base away. This chain uses TRBV2 with TRBJ2-5; 10 nucleotides line up with TRBD2. V lost 3 bases and J lost 7; bases outside the gene matches: 11. Germline CDR1 reads SNHLY; CDR2 reads FYNNEI. There are 16 residues in the CDR3. As DNA, the CDR3 is TGTGCCAGCAGTGATCGGGCTAGCGGGAGCTACGGGACCCAGTACTTC. Protein product: CASSDRASGSYGTQYF.

There are many counts of this clonotype. This sequence joins TRBV13 and TRBJ2-7; 9 positions agree with TRBD1. With 5 bases clipped from V and 1 base from J, the junction kept 6 bases outside the gene matches. Germline V gene lookup returns CDR1 PRHDT and CDR2 FYEKMQ (reference sequence). This CDR3 is 15 amino acids long. The CDR3 nucleotides are TGTGCCAGCAGCCCACGGGACAGGGTGTCCTACGAGCAGTACTTC. This sequence encodes CASSPRDRVSYEQYF. Filled out from reference TRBV13 and TRBJ2-7, the complete variable domain reads AAGVIQSPRHLIKEKRETATLKCYPIPRHDTVYWYQQGPGQDPQFLISFYEKMQSDKGSIPDRFSAQQFSDYHSELNMSSLELGDSALYFCASSPRDRVSYEQYFGPGTRLTVT.

Regarding this clonotype: One base away lies a much larger clone, so this may be a sequencing read error. The chain joins TRBV4-3 to TRBJ2-7, with D perhaps TRBD1 (6 bases). This CDR3 region has 15 residues. Per the germline V gene, CDR1 is LGHNA and CDR2 is YSLEER. Deletions cut 1 base from V and 5 bases from J, with 15 bases between. DNA for the CDR3: TGCGCCAGCAGCCAAGGGACAGAGACAACCCACGAGCAGTACTTC. It is translated as CASSQGTETTHEQYF.

Worth noting for this clonotype: Given a much more abundant clone one base away, this may be a read error. The chain couples TRBV12-5 to TRBJ1-1; TRBD1 matches 7 bases. This CDR3 has 13 amino acids. Per the germline V gene, CDR1 is LGHNT and CDR2 is FRNRAP. With V trimmed by 10 bases and J by 3 bases, 8 bases remained unmatched. The CDR3 loop is CATRGGWDTEAFF. The CDR3 DNA reads TGTGCTACCAGGGGGGGTTGGGACACTGAAGCTTTCTTT.

At least ten counts were recorded for this clonotype. This sequence joins TRBV5-6 and TRBJ2-5; 7 nucleotides align to TRBD2. V lost 4 bases and J lost 0; bases outside the gene matches: 9. The CDR3 has 16 residues. CDR1 SGHDT and CDR2 YYEEEE come from the germline V gene. CDR3 amino acids: CASSPERGENQETQYF. The CDR3 region has the DNA TGTGCCAGCAGCCCTGAGCGGGGCGAAAACCAAGAGACCCAGTACTTC.

On this clonotype: A much larger clone differs by one base, so this may be a read error. Since no conserved phenylalanine or tryptophan closes the CDR3, a read error is the likely cause. V usage is TRBV6-4 and J usage is TRBJ1-4, with TRBD1 matching 7 bases. This CDR3 spans 13 amino acids. The germline V gene encodes CDR1 MRHNA and CDR2 SNTAGT. V gave up 8 bases and J gave up 3 bases; unmatched junction bases: 3. In DNA form, the CDR3 reads TGTGCCAGCCAGGGGGACTCTAATGAAAAACTGTTTATT. Protein sequence: CASQGDSNEKLFI.

This clonotype was observed a few times. One base away lies a much larger clone, so this may be a sequencing read error. V usage is TRBV9 and J usage is TRBJ2-1; no firm D call. The V gene lost 4 bases and the J gene lost 0 bases, with 11 bases spanning the gap. The CDR3 has 15 amino acids. Per germline, CDR1 SGDLS and CDR2 YYNGEE. The CDR3 DNA is TGTGCCAGCAGCCCAGACTGGAGCTCCTACAATGAGCAGTTCTTC. It encodes CASSPDWSSYNEQFF. Full variable domain (remainder filled in from reference TRBV9 and TRBJ2-1): DSGVTQTPKHLITATGQRVTLRCSPRSGDLSVYWYQQSLDQGLQFLIQYYNGEERAKGNILERFSAQQFPDLHSELNLSSLELGDSALYFCASSPDWSSYNEQFFGPGTRLTVL.

As for this clonotype: This may arise from a read error, as a much more abundant clone is one base away. The chain links TRBV30 to TRBJ1-1, with D possibly matching TRBD1 (5 bases). Germline assignment: CDR1 GTSNPN and CDR2 SVGIG (reference sequence). Between the trimmed V and J ends, which lost 4 bases and 6 bases, there was a span of 12 bases. This CDR3 contains 12 residues. In nucleotides, the CDR3 is TGTGCCTGGAACCCTATAGGGGCTGAAGCTTTCTTT. Residues: CAWNPIGAEAFF.

A word on this clonotype: The junction shows a germline mismatch at one end, possibly a read error. The chain has TRBV25-1 and TRBJ2-6; D may match TRBD1 or TRBD2 (6 bases each). The CDR3 consists of 15 residues. Germline V lookup: CDR1 MGHDK, CDR2 SYGVNS. CDR3 sequence (DNA): TGTGCCAGCAGTGAACAATCGTCGGGGGCCAACGTCCTGGCTTTC. Its translation: CASSEQSSGANVLAF.

At least ten counts were recorded for this clonotype. The rearrangement uses TRBV20-1 and TRBJ2-7; 10 positions match TRBD1. The CDR3 consists of 14 residues. Germline V gives CDR1 DFQATT, CDR2 SNEGSKA (reference sequence). J lost 5 bases, V lost 3 bases, and 7 bases had no gene match. The CDR3 DNA reads TGCAGTGCTAGGCCCGGGACAGGGGTACACGAGCAGTACTTC. This codes for CSARPGTGVHEQYF.

The sample holds one count of this clonotype. A much larger clone lies a single base off, so this may be a read error. This chain connects TRBV19 to TRBJ1-5, with TRBD1 identical over 9 bases. The CDR3 extends over 16 amino acids. Trimming at V came to 6 bases and at J to 2 bases, leaving 8 bases not matched to a gene. Germline CDR1 is LNHDA and CDR2 is SQIVND (reference sequence). DNA for the CDR3: TGTGCCAGTAGAATCGACAGGGGGTCTGGCAATCAGCCCCAGCATTTT. Translation: CASRIDRGSGNQPQHF. The variable domain in full, completed from reference TRBV19 and TRBJ1-5, reads DGGITQSPKYLFRKEGQNVTLSCEQNLNHDAMYWYRQDPGQGLRLIYYSQIVNDFQKGDIAEGYSVSREKKESFPLTVTSAQKNPTAFYLCASRIDRGSGNQPQHFGDGTRLSIL.

Details on this clonotype: A much larger clone is a single base away; this may be a read error. The chain couples TRBV6-2 or TRBV6-3 to TRBJ2-3; no clear D. From germline, CDR1 is MNHEY and CDR2 SVGEGT. CDR3 length equals 16 residues. The DNA of the CDR3 is TGTGCCAGCAGTTGGGGATTAACAGACAACACAGATGCGCAGTATTTT. Translating gives CASSWGLTDNTDAQYF.

V is TRBV28 and J is TRBJ1-5, with a possible D match to TRBD1 (5 bases). Germline V gene data show CDR1 as MDHEN and CDR2 as SYDVKM. The CDR3 covers 15 residues. V was cut by 3 bases and J by 5 bases, with 14 bases left in between. CDR3 coding DNA: TGTGCCAGCAGTTTTAGGGGAAAAGGAGATCAGCCCCAGCATTTT. Its translation is CASSFRGKGDQPQHF.

This clonotype was counted at least ten times. The V call is TRBV6-2 or TRBV6-3, the J call TRBJ1-1; no clear D. Germline V gene data show CDR1 as MNHEY and CDR2 as SVGEGT. The CDR3 consists of 15 residues. V was shortened by 2 bases and J by 0 bases, with 10 bases between the two germline ends. Written as DNA, the CDR3 is TGTGCCAGCAGTTACGCGGCGGAACTGAACACTGAAGCTTTCTTT. Amino acid sequence: CASSYAAELNTEAFF.

This clonotype was recorded at least ten times. The chain employs TRBV2 and TRBJ2-3; no reliable D call. Trimming took off 4 bases at V and 0 bases at J, with 5 bases between the two ends. This CDR3 comprises 13 residues. CDR1 and CDR2 (germline): SNHLY, FYNNEI. DNA for the CDR3: TGTGCCAGCAGTGTTAGCAGCACAGATACGCAGTATTTT. Amino acid sequence: CASSVSSTDTQYF.

This chain uses TRBV30 with TRBJ2-7; D is ambiguous. Per the germline V gene, CDR1 is GTSNPN and CDR2 is SVGIG (reference sequence). With 2 bases removed from V and 4 bases from J, the gap between germline ends came to 12 bases. The CDR3 has 13 amino acids. Here the CDR3 reads CAWSLGRTYEQYF. CDR3 coding DNA: TGTGCCTGGAGTTTAGGTAGAACATACGAGCAGTACTTC.

This clonotype was observed many times. This rearrangement joins TRBV2 to TRBJ2-3; D ambiguous. CDR1 is SNHLY, CDR2 FYNNEI, per germline. Trimming removed 8 bases at V and 0 bases at J, with 15 bases between. The CDR3 has 15 amino acids. In DNA form, the CDR3 reads TGTGCCAGCGTGGGCGAGGAGACTAGCACAGATACGCAGTATTTT. Its translation is CASVGEETSTDTQYF.

Worth noting for this clonotype: The conserved phenylalanine or tryptophan normally closing the CDR3 is absent here, so this likely arose from a read error. The chain employs TRBV12-3 or TRBV12-4 and TRBJ1-4, with a possible D match to TRBD1 (6 bases). This CDR3 region has 15 residues. V dropped 7 bases and J dropped 5 bases, with 17 bases sitting between them. Written as DNA, the CDR3 is TGTGCCAGCACCCCGACGTGGGGGCCCAATGAAAAACTGTTTTTA. Translation gives CASTPTWGPNEKLFL.

The V gene is TRBV6-5, the J gene TRBJ2-5, with D tentatively TRBD1 or TRBD2 (5 bases each). The CDR3 totals 12 residues. Between the trimmed V and J ends, which lost 7 bases and 4 bases, there was a span of 10 bases. Looked up from germline, CDR1 is MNHEY and CDR2 is SVGAGI. The CDR3, as DNA: TGTGCCAGCACCGGGGCCGTAGAGACCCAGTACTTC. Translating it yields CASTGAVETQYF.

The sample holds many counts of this clonotype. The rearrangement links TRBV20-1 to TRBJ2-5; 8 nucleotides agree with TRBD2. V lost 3 bases to trimming and J lost 1 base; unmatched junction nucleotides: 1. The germline gives CDR1 DFQATT, CDR2 SNEGSKA (reference sequence). The CDR3 length is 13 residues. CDR3 loop: CSARREVQETQYF. CDR3 DNA: TGCAGTGCTAGGCGGGAGGTCCAAGAGACCCAGTACTTC.

On this clonotype itself: At one of its ends the junction is not consistent with the germline gene, which may arise from a read error. The J gene is TRBJ1-1, the V gene TRBV6-2 or TRBV6-3, with D unresolved. Germline loops: CDR1 MNHEY, CDR2 SVGEGT. CDR3 size: 16 residues. The chain's CDR3 is CAGSSRTFMSNTEAFF. CDR3 in DNA: TGTGCCGGCAGTTCACGGACTTTCATGTCGAACACTGAAGCTTTCTTT.

This clonotype has at least ten counts. V gene TRBV13 combines with J gene TRBJ2-3, with 9 bases matching TRBD2. Trimming removed 5 bases from V and 0 bases from J; junction bases left unmatched: 6. Germline CDR1 reads PRHDT; CDR2 reads FYEKMQ (reference sequence). The CDR3 runs to 16 residues. DNA for the CDR3: TGTGCCAGCAGCGCCAGACTAGCGGCTAGCACAGATACGCAGTATTTT. Its translation is CASSARLAASTDTQYF.

The chain combines TRBV4-3 with TRBJ2-3, with D uncertain. Between the trimmed V and J ends, which lost 8 bases and 6 bases, there was a span of 24 bases. Germline CDR1 LGHNA, CDR2 YSLEER. This CDR3 is 16 amino acids long. CDR3 region: CASGPSMGRASDTQYF. The CDR3, as DNA: TGCGCCAGCGGCCCGTCTATGGGTAGGGCCTCTGATACGCAGTATTTT.

This clonotype was observed many times. This chain connects TRBV12-3 or TRBV12-4 to TRBJ1-1; D uncertain. This CDR3 has 20 residues. V lost 5 bases and J 1 base, leaving 29 bases between the germline ends. CDR3 in amino acids: CASSLHILHRMERPNTEAFF. CDR3 coding DNA: TGTGCCAGCAGTCTTCATATATTACACCGGATGGAACGGCCGAACACTGAAGCTTTCTTT.

Many counts were recorded for this clonotype. V gene TRBV7-9 combines with J gene TRBJ2-3, with 8 bases identical to TRBD2. The junction had 4 bases not matched to a gene; V was cut back by 5 bases and J by 6 bases. This CDR3 region has 13 residues. Germline V CDR1 and CDR2: SEHNR, FQNEAQ (reference sequence). The CDR3 region has the DNA TGTGCCAGCAGCCCCGAGCGGGAGGATACGCAGTATTTT. Amino acids: CASSPEREDTQYF.

This clonotype appeared many times. The chain uses TRBV7-8 and TRBJ2-7; D perhaps matches TRBD2 (5 bases). Germline assignment: CDR1 SGHVS and CDR2 FQNEAQ. The V and J ends lost 1 base and 0 bases respectively, with 10 bases between them. The CDR3 runs 15 residues. The CDR3: CASSLVEGSSYEQYF. The CDR3 coding sequence is TGTGCCAGCAGCTTAGTTGAGGGTTCCTCCTACGAGCAGTACTTC.